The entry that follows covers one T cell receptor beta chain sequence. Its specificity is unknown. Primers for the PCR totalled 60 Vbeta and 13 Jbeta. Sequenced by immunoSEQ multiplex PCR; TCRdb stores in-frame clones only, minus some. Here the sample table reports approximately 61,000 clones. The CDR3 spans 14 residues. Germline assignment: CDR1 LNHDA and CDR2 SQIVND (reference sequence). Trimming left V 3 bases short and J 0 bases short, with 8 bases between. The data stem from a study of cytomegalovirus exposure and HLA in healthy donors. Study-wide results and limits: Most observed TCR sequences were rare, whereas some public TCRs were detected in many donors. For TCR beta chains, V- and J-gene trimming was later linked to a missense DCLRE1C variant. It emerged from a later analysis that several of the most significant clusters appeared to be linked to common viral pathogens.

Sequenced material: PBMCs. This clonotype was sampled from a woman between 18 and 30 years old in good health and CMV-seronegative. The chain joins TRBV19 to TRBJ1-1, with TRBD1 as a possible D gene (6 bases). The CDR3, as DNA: TGTGCCAGTAGTATCCAGGGGATGAACACTGAAGCTTTCTTT. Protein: CASSIQGMNTEAFF. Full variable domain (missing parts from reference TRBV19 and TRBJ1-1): DGGITQSPKYLFRKEGQNVTLSCEQNLNHDAMYWYRQDPGQGLRLIYYSQIVNDFQKGDIAEGYSVSREKKESFPLTVTSAQKNPTAFYLCASSIQGMNTEAFFGQGTRLTVV.